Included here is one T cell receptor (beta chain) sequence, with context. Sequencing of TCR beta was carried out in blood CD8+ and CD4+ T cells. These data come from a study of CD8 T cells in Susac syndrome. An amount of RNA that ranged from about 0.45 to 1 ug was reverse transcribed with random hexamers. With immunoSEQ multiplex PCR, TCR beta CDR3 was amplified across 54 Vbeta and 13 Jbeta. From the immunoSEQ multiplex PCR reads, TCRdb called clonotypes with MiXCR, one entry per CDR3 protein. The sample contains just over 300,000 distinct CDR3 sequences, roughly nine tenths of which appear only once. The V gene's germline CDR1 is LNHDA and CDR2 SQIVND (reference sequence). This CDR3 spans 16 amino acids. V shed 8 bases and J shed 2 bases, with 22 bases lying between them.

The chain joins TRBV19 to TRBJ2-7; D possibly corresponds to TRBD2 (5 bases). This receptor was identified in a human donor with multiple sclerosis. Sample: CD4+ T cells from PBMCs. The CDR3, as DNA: TGTGCCAGTCTCCCCCGTGGAGGAGGAATACCCTACGAGCAGTACTTC. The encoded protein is CASLPRGGGIPYEQYF.